This TCR beta chain was recovered during a study of siplizumab effects on memory and regulatory T cells. Whole-study findings and limits: Assignment to unstimulated subsets succeeded for only a minor fraction of the alloreactive clones.

Generated by immunoSEQ multiplex PCR, the TCRdb table keeps only in-frame clones and is missing some. The sample includes roughly 120,000 clones, about 94% of them seen just once. About this clone: Its antigen is not identified.

Looked up from germline, CDR1 is SGHNT and CDR2 is YYREEE (reference sequence). The CDR3 spans 14 residues. V gave up 3 bases and J gave up 8 bases; unmatched junction bases: 7. The specimen was non-Treg CD4+ T cells sorted from blood. The chain links TRBV5-4 to TRBJ2-1, with 8 bases aligning to TRBD2. The clonotype originates from a human donor in good health. The CDR3 is CASSSLRGGHEQFF. Here the CDR3 DNA reads TGTGCCAGCAGCTCTCTCCGGGGGGGCCATGAGCAGTTCTTC.